The rows below give T cell receptor beta chains drawn from one sample of a study of blood T cell repertoires in COVID-19. The repertoire was sequenced with immunoSEQ multiplex PCR; TCRdb's copy has only in-frame clones and lacks some. In the table there are about 47,000 clones, around 90% of which are singletons. Sequenced sample: peripheral blood. Receptor source: a man in his sixties with active COVID-19. The CDR3 runs from the conserved cysteine through the conserved F or W. D genes are given only for firm matches. Some rows have no size entry. The others give once, few or many, or a class for an expanded clone.

cdr3_nt: TGTGCCAGCAGCCTCAAAAAGACTAGCGGGGCAGAGACCCAGTACTTC
cdr3_aa: CASSLKKTSGAETQYF
j_call: TRBJ2-5
cdr3_length: 16
d_call: TRBD2
clone_size: .
v_call: TRBV4-2

cdr3_nt: TGTGCCAGCAGCTCGAGTGGGGGAGGTCTTTACGAAGCTTTCTTT
cdr3_aa: CASSSSGGGLYEAFF
j_call: TRBJ1-1
cdr3_length: 15
d_call: .
clone_size: .
v_call: TRBV9

cdr3_nt: TGTGCCAGCAGCCCCGGCGGAGCAGGGGTGGGTTCACCCCTCCACTTT
cdr3_aa: CASSPGGAGVGSPLHF
j_call: TRBJ1-6
cdr3_length: 16
d_call: .
clone_size: .
v_call: TRBV7-2

cdr3_nt: TGCGCCAGCAGTGAGCACAGGGGGTTGGGCGGGGAGCTGTTTTTT
cdr3_aa: CASSEHRGLGGELFF
j_call: TRBJ2-2
cdr3_length: 15
d_call: TRBD1
clone_size: .
v_call: TRBV10-2

cdr3_nt: TGCAGCGTTCTTACTAGCGGGAGTCGGACCGGGGAGCTGTTTTTT
cdr3_aa: CSVLTSGSRTGELFF
j_call: TRBJ2-2
cdr3_length: 15
d_call: TRBD2
clone_size: once
v_call: TRBV29-1

cdr3_nt: TGTGCCAGCAGTAGGGACAGGAAGTACGAGCAGTACTTC
cdr3_aa: CASSRDRKYEQYF
j_call: TRBJ2-7
cdr3_length: 13
d_call: TRBD1
clone_size: .
v_call: TRBV12-3/TRBV12-4

cdr3_nt: TGTGCCAGCAGCTTAGCAACAGGTTTGAAGTCGGGAGAGACCCAGTACTTC
cdr3_aa: CASSLATGLKSGETQYF
j_call: TRBJ2-5
cdr3_length: 17
d_call: .
clone_size: once
v_call: TRBV7-9

cdr3_nt: TGTGCCACCAGCAGAGTAACGGGGGGGAGAGTGGAGCAGTACTTC
cdr3_aa: CATSRVTGGRVEQYF
j_call: TRBJ2-7
cdr3_length: 15
d_call: TRBD2
clone_size: .
v_call: TRBV15

cdr3_nt: TGTGCCAGTAGTTTACAGGGTTGGGCTAACTATGGCTACACCTTC
cdr3_aa: CASSLQGWANYGYTF
j_call: TRBJ1-2
cdr3_length: 15
d_call: .
clone_size: .
v_call: TRBV19

cdr3_nt: TGCGCCAGCAGCCACCCGGGACTAGCGGACACAGATACGCAGTATTTT
cdr3_aa: CASSHPGLADTDTQYF
j_call: TRBJ2-3
cdr3_length: 16
d_call: TRBD2
clone_size: .
v_call: TRBV4-1